These 31 T cell receptor beta chains came from one sample sequenced in a study of T cell clonality in common variable immunodeficiency. Data came from immunoSEQ multiplex PCR; TCRdb stores just in-frame clones and leaves some out. The sample is made up of 80,000 or so clones, none counted only once. Source material: peripheral blood mononuclear cells. These receptors were collected from a person between 18 and 69 years old in good health.

The table lists this clone with many counts. The read finishes 3 residues shy of the CDR3 end, and the germline J gene is used to complete it. The chain recombines TRBV7-2 with TRBJ1-2; 12 bases map to TRBD1. Germline CDR1 and CDR2: SGHTA and FQGNSA. The length of the CDR3 is 15 residues. The DNA read from the CDR3 is TGTGCCAGCAGCTTGGGCGGGACAGGGGGCCGGGGC. Translation gives CASSLGGTGGRG. The full CDR3 protein reads CASSLGGTGGRGYTF.

At least ten counts were recorded for this clone. Read data end 3 residues before the CDR3 end; the end is taken from the germline J gene. This chain connects TRBV20-1 to TRBJ2-7, with 9 bases identical to TRBD1. Germline V lookup: CDR1 DFQATT, CDR2 SNEGSKA (reference sequence). The CDR3 extends over 15 amino acids. Trimming took 2 bases from V and 3 from J; bases not matched to a gene: 8. The CDR3 loop reads CSARWLGTGIYEQYF. The DNA read from the CDR3 is TGCAGTGCTAGATGGTTAGGGACAGGGATCTACGAG.

This clone has ten or more counts. The read halts 3 residues ahead of the CDR3 end, with the missing end drawn from the germline J gene. The genes are TRBV12-3 or TRBV12-4 and TRBJ2-5; 8 nucleotides agree with TRBD2. The CDR3 is 15 amino acids. The J segment lost 5 bases and the V segment lost 0 bases, leaving 5 bases of the junction unmatched. This chain's CDR3 is CASSLALGGGETQYF. The covered CDR3 bases are TGTGCCAGCAGTTTAGCGCTCGGCGGGGGGGAGACC.

This clone has ten or more counts. Coverage ceases 3 residues before the CDR3 finishes, and the germline J gene fills in the end. The genes are TRBV11-2 and TRBJ2-4; 7 bases agree with TRBD2. The CDR3 has 15 amino acids. The germline V gene encodes CDR1 SGHAT and CDR2 FQNNGV. The junction had 8 bases not matched to a gene; V was cut back by 2 bases and J by 7 bases. The covered CDR3 bases are TGTGCCAGCAGCTTAAATCGGCAGGGAGGGAACATT. It specifies CASSLNRQGGNI. The whole CDR3 region reads CASSLNRQGGNIQYF.

This clone was seen ten or more times. CDR3 sequence reads: CSAPGADYYNEQFF. Incomplete CDR3 DNA: TGCAGTGCCCCCGGGGCGGACTACTACAATGAG. The rearrangement uses TRBV20-1 and TRBJ2-1; D is perhaps TRBD2 (6 bases). The CDR3 goes on 3 residues after the read ends, and that part is filled in from the germline J gene. V lost 6 bases and J 3 bases, leaving 15 bases between the germline ends. The CDR3 runs 14 residues. Germline values: CDR1 DFQATT, CDR2 SNEGSKA (reference sequence).

This clone was found many times. The read stops 3 residues short of the end of the CDR3; the missing end is completed from the germline J gene. The V call is TRBV19, the J call TRBJ1-5, with 7 positions matching TRBD1. CDR1 LNHDA and CDR2 SQIVND come from the germline V gene (reference sequence). The CDR3 has 15 residues. J gave up 2 bases and V 6 bases, and 7 bases lay outside the gene matches. The sequenced CDR3 bases are TGTGCCAGTAGCGGAGGGGGCCTTGGCAATCAGCCC. This encodes CASSGGGLGNQP. The entire CDR3 sequence reads CASSGGGLGNQPQHF.

Ten or more counts support this clone. An end of the junction differs from the germline gene, which may be a read error. The CDR3 end is not reached by the read, which stops 3 residues before it; the germline J gene fills it in. This sequence joins TRBV7-3 and TRBJ1-1, with 7 bases matching TRBD1. The CDR3 spans 14 residues. CDR1 is SGHTA, CDR2 FQGTGA, per germline. Incomplete CDR3 DNA: TGTGCCAGCAGCCTAACAGGGGTGAACACTGAA. This codes for CASSLTGVNTE. In full, the CDR3 is CASSLTGVNTEAFF.

This clone was seen at least ten times. The read halts 3 residues ahead of the CDR3 end, with the missing end drawn from the germline J gene. The chain joins TRBV6-1 to TRBJ1-1; no definite D call. Germline V gene sequence: CDR1 MNHNS, CDR2 SASEGT. Trimming removed 1 base at V and 0 bases at J, with 9 bases between. The CDR3 contains 15 residues. CDR3 in amino acids: CASSEVRQLNTEAFF. The sequenced part of the CDR3 DNA is TGTGCCAGCAGTGAAGTGCGGCAGCTGAACACTGAA.

The table lists this clone with many counts. The missing CDR3 end, 3 residues past where the read stops, is filled in from the germline J gene. This chain uses TRBV7-8 with TRBJ1-4, with D uncertain. The CDR3 length is 15 residues. Germline loops: CDR1 SGHVS, CDR2 FQNEAQ. Trimming stripped 4 bases from V and 4 bases from J, with 13 bases between. The CDR3 loop is CASSSPAGFNEKLFF. The covered CDR3 bases are TGTGCCAGCAGCTCCCCCGCGGGGTTTAATGAAAAA.

Remarks on this clone: The read ends 3 residues before the CDR3 terminus; that terminus is restored from the germline J gene. The chain uses TRBV5-1 and TRBJ2-5, with 8 bases aligning to TRBD1. The CDR3 consists of 15 residues. The J segment lost 3 bases and the V segment lost 7 bases, leaving 11 bases of the junction unmatched. Germline CDR1 SGHRS, CDR2 YFSETQ. The DNA read from the CDR3 is TGCGCCAGCCAATGGACAGGGTCGACAGAAGAGACC. This codes for CASQWTGSTEET. The CDR3 in full is CASQWTGSTEETQYF. The complete variable domain, with remaining parts taken from reference TRBV5-1 and TRBJ2-5, reads KAGVTQTPRYLIKTRGQQVTLSCSPISGHRSVSWYQQTPGQGLQFLFEYFSETQRNKGNFPGRFSGRQFSNSRSEMNVSTLELGDSALYLCASQWTGSTEETQYFGPGTRLLVL.

This clone was counted at least ten times. The read ends 3 residues before the CDR3 terminus; that terminus is restored from the germline J gene. The V call is TRBV5-1, the J call TRBJ2-5; 7 bases fit TRBD1. Germline V gives CDR1 SGHRS, CDR2 YFSETQ. Trimming cost V 4 bases and J 1 base; bases outside gene matches: 4. The CDR3 contains 14 residues. CDR3 bases read: TGCGCCAGCAGCACCGGACAGGTCCAAGAGACC. This gives the protein CASSTGQVQET. The CDR3 as a whole reads CASSTGQVQETQYF.

This clone was seen a handful of times. Coverage ceases 3 residues before the CDR3 finishes, and the germline J gene fills in the end. The rearrangement uses TRBV6-4 and TRBJ2-7; 7 nucleotides agree with TRBD1. The CDR3 is 16 amino acids. V gave up 4 bases and J gave up 4 bases; unmatched junction bases: 13. Germline lookup yields CDR1 MRHNA and CDR2 SNTAGT. CDR3 residues: CASSGIEPGQTYEQYF. The sequenced CDR3 bases are TGTGCCAGCAGTGGCATCGAGCCGGGACAGACTTACGAG.

In this sample, this clone turned up many times. The read terminates 3 residues ahead of where the CDR3 ends, so the germline J gene completes it. V usage is TRBV7-8 and J usage is TRBJ2-3; TRBD2 matches 10 bases. The V gene's germline CDR1 is SGHVS and CDR2 FQNEAQ. V trimming: 4 bases; J trimming: 3 bases; junction bases outside the gene matches: 7. The CDR3 consists of 16 residues. CDR3 bases read: TGTGCCAGCAGCTATACTAGCGGGAAGGGGACAGATACG. Residues: CASSYTSGKGTDT. The complete CDR3 reads CASSYTSGKGTDTQYF. The full variable domain, its missing parts supplied by reference TRBV7-8 and TRBJ2-3, is GAGVSQSPRYKVAKRGQDVALRCDPISGHVSLFWYQQALGQGPEFLTYFQNEAQLDKSGLPSDRFFAERPEGSVSTLKIQRTQQEDSAVYLCASSYTSGKGTDTQYFGPGTRLTVL.

This clone was seen repeatedly, ten times or more. The CDR3 end is not reached by the read, which stops 3 residues before it; the germline J gene fills it in. J is TRBJ2-1 and V is TRBV5-1; TRBD1 aligns across 7 bases. The length of the CDR3 is 12 residues. The J segment lost 7 bases and the V segment lost 3 bases, leaving 1 base of the junction unmatched. Germline V gene data show CDR1 as SGHRS and CDR2 as YFSETQ. The sequenced CDR3 bases are TGCGCCAGCAGCTCGACAGGGAATGAG. This codes for CASSSTGNE. The full CDR3 is CASSSTGNEQFF.

This clone was observed a few times. The read falls 3 residues short of the CDR3 end, and the missing part is taken from the germline J gene. This chain connects TRBV10-2 to TRBJ1-6, with a tentative D call TRBD1 (5 bases). This CDR3 contains 14 residues. Between the trimmed V and J ends, which lost 3 bases and 2 bases, there was a span of 5 bases. CDR1 and CDR2 (germline): WSHSY, SAAADI. The CDR3 spells CASSEGAYNSPLHF. The CDR3 DNA, read in part, is TGCGCCAGCAGTGAAGGGGCCTATAATTCACCC.

This clone showed up many times. The CDR3 end lies 3 residues beyond the end of the read and is filled in from the germline J gene. V and J are TRBV27 and TRBJ2-7, with 9 bases identical to TRBD1. CDR3 length: 13 residues. CDR1 is MNHEY, CDR2 SMNVEV, per germline (reference sequence). The trim removed 6 bases at V and 1 base at J, leaving 1 base unmatched. The DNA read from the CDR3 is TGTGCCAGCAGCGACAGGGGGTCCTACGAG. Translation gives CASSDRGSYE. The CDR3 in full is CASSDRGSYEQYF.

There are many counts of this clone. The read terminates 3 residues before the CDR3 end, so the remaining end is supplied by the germline J gene. V is TRBV12-3 or TRBV12-4 and J is TRBJ2-7; TRBD1 matches 8 bases. The length of the CDR3 is 14 residues. With V trimmed by 5 bases and J by 2 bases, 5 bases remained unmatched. The CDR3 protein is CASSLTGQAYEQYF. The sequenced CDR3 bases are TGTGCCAGCAGTCTTACGGGACAGGCCTACGAG.

The table lists this clone with many counts. The missing CDR3 end, 3 residues past where the read stops, is filled in from the germline J gene. V gene TRBV28 combines with J gene TRBJ2-5; TRBD1 matches at 8 bases. Unmatched junction bases numbered 10, after V lost 5 bases and J lost 2 bases. The CDR3 runs to 16 residues. The germline V gene has CDR1 MDHEN and CDR2 SYDVKM. The DNA read from the CDR3 is TGTGCCAGCAGTCCTCAGGGGGCTCGGGGTCAAGAGACC. As protein: CASSPQGARGQET. The CDR3 as a whole reads CASSPQGARGQETQYF.

This clone was recorded at least ten times. Partial CDR3 DNA: TGTGCCAGCAGCTTGCTCGAGACC. This sequence encodes CASSLLET. From start to end, the CDR3 is CASSLLETQYF. The V gene is TRBV5-4, the J gene TRBJ2-5; D ambiguous. The CDR3 goes on 3 residues after the read ends, and that part is filled in from the germline J gene. Trimming cost V 1 base and J 5 bases, with 3 bases left between them. CDR3 length: 11 amino acids. Germline V gene data show CDR1 as SGHNT and CDR2 as YYREEE (reference sequence).

This clone was seen repeatedly, ten times or more. The DNA ends 3 residues before the CDR3 does, and the rest of the CDR3 is filled in from the germline J gene. The V call is TRBV20-1, the J call TRBJ2-5; 7 bases match TRBD2. Germline CDR1 reads DFQATT; CDR2 reads SNEGSKA (reference sequence). The CDR3 extends over 14 amino acids. V lost 3 bases, J lost 5 bases, and 9 bases stayed unmatched. CDR3 residues: CSASKLAVEETQYF. CDR3 DNA, as far as it was read: TGCAGTGCTAGTAAGCTAGCGGTAGAGGAGACC.

In this sample, this clone turned up many times. The CDR3 end falls 3 residues outside the read, so it is completed with the germline J gene. This chain joins TRBV20-1 and TRBJ2-7; maybe TRBD1 (5 bases). V was cut by 2 bases and J by 2 bases, with 13 bases left in between. Germline values: CDR1 DFQATT, CDR2 SNEGSKA (reference sequence). This CDR3 comprises 14 residues. CDR3 loop: CSARRQSPPYEQYF. The DNA read from the CDR3 is TGCAGTGCTAGACGACAGAGCCCCCCCTACGAG.

This clone was found many times. Read coverage stops 3 residues before the CDR3 terminus; the germline J gene supplies the remainder. V and J are TRBV11-2 and TRBJ1-1; 7 bases align to TRBD1. Per germline, CDR1 SGHAT and CDR2 FQNNGV. The CDR3 covers 12 residues. Partial CDR3 DNA: TGTGCCAGCAGCATATCTACAGGGGAG. This sequence encodes CASSISTGE. The entire CDR3 sequence reads CASSISTGEAFF.

This clone was seen repeatedly, ten times or more. The read is 3 residues too short to cover the CDR3 end, so that end is filled in from the germline J gene. The chain links TRBV6-2 or TRBV6-3 to TRBJ2-2; tentative D call: TRBD2 (6 bases). This CDR3 is built from 16 residues. V lost 1 base and J lost 0, with 9 bases in between. Germline V gene data show CDR1 as MNHEY and CDR2 as SVGEGT. The sequenced CDR3 bases are TGTGCCAGCAGTTACTGGGGACTTACGAACACCGGGGAG. Its translation: CASSYWGLTNTGE. The full CDR3 reads CASSYWGLTNTGELFF.

Many counts were recorded for this clone. The DNA ends 3 residues before the CDR3 does, and the rest of the CDR3 is filled in from the germline J gene. The rearrangement uses TRBV20-1 and TRBJ2-3, with 13 nucleotides matching TRBD2. The V gene's germline CDR1 is DFQATT and CDR2 SNEGSKA (reference sequence). The ends lost 6 bases at V and 3 bases at J; junction bases unmatched: 15. The CDR3 is 18 residues long. The CDR3 DNA, read in part, is TGCAGTGCCCAGACAGGGACGACTAGCGGGAGGAGGACAGATACG. Its translation is CSAQTGTTSGRRTDT. Given in full, the CDR3 is CSAQTGTTSGRRTDTQYF.

This clone was picked up many times. The CDR3 goes on 3 residues after the read ends, and that part is filled in from the germline J gene. The chain joins TRBV6-1 to TRBJ1-1, with 7 bases fitting TRBD1. Per germline, CDR1 MNHNS and CDR2 SASEGT. The CDR3 consists of 14 residues. V dropped 3 bases and J dropped 6; count of bases not matched to a gene: 7. The CDR3 loop is CASSDRGVNSEAFF. CDR3 bases read: TGTGCCAGCAGTGACAGGGGGGTCAACTCTGAA.

Many counts were recorded for this clone. Read data end 3 residues before the CDR3 end; the end is taken from the germline J gene. The rearrangement joins TRBV9 to TRBJ1-3, with TRBD1 matching 8 bases. The germline V gene has CDR1 SGDLS and CDR2 YYNGEE. The CDR3 consists of 17 residues. V dropped 0 bases and J dropped 3; count of bases not matched to a gene: 8. The CDR3: CASSVETTGGLGNTIYF. The sequenced CDR3 bases are TGTGCCAGCAGCGTAGAGACTACAGGGGGACTTGGAAACACC.

This clone was detected many times. The CDR3 goes on 3 residues after the read ends, and that part is filled in from the germline J gene. The V gene is TRBV5-1, the J gene TRBJ2-3, with 7 bases lining up with TRBD2. CDR1 and CDR2 (germline): SGHRS, YFSETQ. CDR3 length equals 16 residues. The ends lost 0 bases at V and 2 bases at J; junction bases unmatched: 6. The CDR3 reads CASSLETSVLTDTQYF. CDR3 bases read: TGCGCCAGCAGCTTGGAAACTAGCGTCCTCACAGATACG.

This clone was seen repeatedly, ten times or more. The read is 3 residues too short to cover the CDR3 end, so that end is filled in from the germline J gene. J is TRBJ2-1 and V is TRBV28; 9 bases are shared with TRBD1. Germline V gene sequence: CDR1 MDHEN, CDR2 SYDVKM. V was pared by 4 bases and J by 8 bases, with 12 bases of the junction left unmatched. The CDR3 has 16 residues. CDR3 DNA (partial): TGTGCCAGCAGTTCCTACGGGACAGGGTCTGACCATGAG. Its translation: CASSSYGTGSDHE. The whole CDR3 reads CASSSYGTGSDHEQFF.

This clone appeared many times. The sequenced fragment ends 3 residues before the CDR3 boundary, so the rest is inferred from the germline J gene. V gene TRBV30 combines with J gene TRBJ1-6; 7 nucleotides align to TRBD1. J was trimmed by 5 bases and V by 2 bases; bases with no gene match: 3. The V gene's germline CDR1 is GTSNPN and CDR2 SVGIG (reference sequence). The length of the CDR3 is 14 residues. CDR3 DNA (partial): TGTGCCTGGAGTAGCGGACAGGATAATTCACCC. It translates to CAWSSGQDNSP. In full, the CDR3 reads CAWSSGQDNSPLHF.

The sample holds many counts of this clone. The CDR3 is cut off 3 residues early in the read; its end comes from the germline J gene. The chain links TRBV18 to TRBJ1-2; D unclear. This CDR3 contains 15 residues. Per the germline V gene, CDR1 is KGHSH and CDR2 is LQKENI. CDR3 amino acids: CASSPPRFRFQSYTF. The sequenced part of the CDR3 DNA is TGTGCCAGCTCACCACCGCGTTTCAGGTTTCAAAGC.

This clone was found many times. The sequence runs out 3 residues before the end of the CDR3; the remainder is reconstructed from the germline J gene. This chain joins TRBV20-1 and TRBJ2-5; D remains ambiguous. V was clipped by 4 bases and J by 5 bases, with 5 bases between them. The CDR3 is made up of 10 amino acids. Per germline, CDR1 DFQATT and CDR2 SNEGSKA (reference sequence). The CDR3 loop is CSAKVETQYF. CDR3 bases read: TGCAGTGCTAAGGTGGAGACC.